This T cell receptor (beta chain) was captured by sequencing in a study of T cells after yellow fever vaccination. The germline V and J ends were trimmed by 5 bases and 3 bases, with 11 bases remaining between them. CDR1 and CDR2 from the germline V gene are DFQATT and SNEGSKA (reference sequence). This CDR3 comprises 13 residues. This clonotype was counted many times. Its antigen is as yet unknown. Findings of the study overall: There was a possibility that FACS-sorted repertoires contained abundant clonotypes contaminating from the bulk population.

TCRdb passed the 5' RACE reads through MiXCR, listing each CDR3 protein once. Of some 350,000 distinct CDR3 sequences listed, 3% to 4.5% were seen once; the top ten hold approximately 25%. The source was PBMCs, collected 5 days after the yellow fever booster vaccination. The chain links TRBV20-1 to TRBJ2-1; D is undetermined. This sequence originates from a man in his late teens or twenties who received the YFV17D yellow fever vaccine. In nucleotides, the CDR3 is TGCAGTGCTGGTGTCAGCAACTACAATGAGCAGTTCTTC. It encodes CSAGVSNYNEQFF.